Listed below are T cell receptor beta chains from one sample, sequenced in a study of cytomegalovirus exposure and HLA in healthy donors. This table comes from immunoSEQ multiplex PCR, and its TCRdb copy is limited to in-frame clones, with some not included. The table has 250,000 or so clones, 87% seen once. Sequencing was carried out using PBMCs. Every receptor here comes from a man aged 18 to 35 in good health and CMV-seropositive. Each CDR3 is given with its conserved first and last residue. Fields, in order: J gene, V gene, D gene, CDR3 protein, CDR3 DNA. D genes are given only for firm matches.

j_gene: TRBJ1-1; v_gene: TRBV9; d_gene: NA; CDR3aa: CASSVGVATEAFF; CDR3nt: TGTGCCAGCAGCGTAGGAGTAGCCACTGAAGCTTTCTTT
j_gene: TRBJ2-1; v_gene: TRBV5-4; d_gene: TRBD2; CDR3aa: CASNQGWTSGYNEQFF; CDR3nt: TGTGCCAGCAACCAAGGCTGGACTAGCGGGTACAATGAGCAGTTCTTC
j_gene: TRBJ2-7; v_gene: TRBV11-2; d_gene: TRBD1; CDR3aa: CASSLADPAGGSHEQYF; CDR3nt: TGTGCCAGCAGCTTAGCCGACCCGGCAGGGGGTTCCCACGAGCAGTACTTC
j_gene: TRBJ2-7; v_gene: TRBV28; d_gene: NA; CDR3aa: CASSSTTPEQYF; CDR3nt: TGTGCCAGCAGTTCAACCACCCCCGAGCAGTACTTC
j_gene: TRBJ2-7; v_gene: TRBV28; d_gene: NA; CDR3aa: CASSFPSRAYEQYF; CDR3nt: TGTGCCAGCAGTTTCCCTAGTAGAGCCTACGAGCAGTACTTC
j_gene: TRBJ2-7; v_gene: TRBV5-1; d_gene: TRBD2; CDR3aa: CASSLAGGWYEQYF; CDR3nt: TGCGCCAGCAGTTTGGCGGGAGGTTGGTACGAGCAGTACTTC
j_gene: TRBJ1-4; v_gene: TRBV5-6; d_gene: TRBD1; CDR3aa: CASSPGTGANRNEKLFF; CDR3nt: TGTGCCAGCAGCCCCGGGACAGGGGCAAACCGGAATGAAAAACTGTTTTTT
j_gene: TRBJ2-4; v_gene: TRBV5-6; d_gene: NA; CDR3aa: CASSFERTLLAKNIQYF; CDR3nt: TGTGCCAGCAGCTTTGAAAGGACTCTGCTAGCCAAAAACATTCAGTACTTC
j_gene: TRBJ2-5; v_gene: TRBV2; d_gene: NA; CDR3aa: CASSPDPLGTQYF; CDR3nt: TGTGCCAGCAGCCCGGACCCATTAGGGACCCAGTACTTC
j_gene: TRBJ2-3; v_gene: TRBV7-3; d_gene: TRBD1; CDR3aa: CASSPGQGTDTQYF; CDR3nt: TGTGCCAGCAGCCCGGGACAGGGGACAGATACGCAGTATTTT